Shown below are 25 T cell receptor beta chains from a single sample sequenced in a study of neoadjuvant anti-PD-1 for oral cavity cancer. Libraries were prepared by immunoSEQ multiplex PCR; TCRdb keeps only in-frame clonotypes and omits some of them. The repertoire holds about 6,700 clones, with about 78% as singletons. Sequencing was performed on PBMCs, taken before nivolumab (anti-PD-1) treatment. All receptors derive from a person aged 35-80 years with oral cavity squamous cell carcinoma.

V and J are TRBV28 and TRBJ1-2, with D possibly being TRBD1 (6 bases). Germline V lookup: CDR1 MDHEN, CDR2 SYDVKM. Trimming took 2 bases from V and 4 from J, leaving 17 bases between them. The CDR3 length is 16 residues. CDR3 residues: CASSLSQAGVGYGYTF. The CDR3 DNA reads TGTGCCAGCAGTTTAAGTCAGGCAGGGGTAGGCTATGGCTACACCTTC.

This chain connects TRBV11-2 to TRBJ2-5; unclear D gene. The CDR3 has 14 amino acids. Germline assignment: CDR1 SGHAT and CDR2 FQNNGV. V lost 6 bases, J lost 1 base, and 12 bases lay in between. CDR3 in DNA: TGTGCCAGCAGGACGGCACAGATCCAAGAGACCCAGTACTTC. Protein: CASRTAQIQETQYF.

This chain links TRBV6-1 with TRBJ1-5; D remains unclear. The CDR3 totals 14 residues. CDR1 MNHNS and CDR2 SASEGT come from the germline V gene. Trimming pared 1 base from V and 7 bases from J, leaving 11 bases between. CDR3 residues: CASSEVELRQPQHF. CDR3 nucleotides: TGTGCCAGCAGTGAAGTGGAGTTACGGCAGCCCCAGCATTTT.

The V gene is TRBV29-1, the J gene TRBJ2-7; 9 bases fit TRBD1. This CDR3 contains 13 residues. With 2 bases clipped from V and 3 bases from J, the junction kept 2 bases outside the gene matches. Germline V gene sequence: CDR1 SQVTM, CDR2 ANQGSEA. Here the CDR3 DNA reads TGCAGCGTTGAACGGGGACAGGGCTACGAGCAGTACTTC. This encodes CSVERGQGYEQYF.

V usage is TRBV14 and J usage is TRBJ2-3, with TRBD2 identical over 7 bases. CDR3 length: 19 amino acids. Germline values: CDR1 SGHDN, CDR2 FVKESK. The trim removed 1 base at V and 1 base at J, leaving 14 bases unmatched. Here the CDR3 DNA reads TGTGCCAGCAGCCAAGTGGCTGGTTTAGGGACTACGCGCACAGATACGCAGTATTTT. It translates to CASSQVAGLGTTRTDTQYF.

The chain uses TRBV7-8 and TRBJ2-5; 14 bases agree with TRBD2. The V gene end was trimmed by 5 bases and the J gene end by 2 bases; junction bases not matched to a gene: 7. The germline gives CDR1 SGHVS, CDR2 FQNEAQ. The CDR3 sequence is 17 residues long. CDR3 sequence reads: CASSTRTSGRKQETQYF. The CDR3 DNA reads as TGTGCCAGCAGCACTAGGACTAGCGGGAGGAAACAAGAGACCCAGTACTTC.

This clone was picked up a small number of times. The rearrangement joins TRBV14 to TRBJ1-6; weak D call: TRBD1 (5 bases). This CDR3 has 14 amino acids. Trimming took off 3 bases at V and 8 bases at J, with 11 bases between the two ends. Germline CDR1 is SGHDN and CDR2 is FVKESK. The CDR3 spells CASSQGTVDSPLHF. The CDR3 nucleotides are TGTGCCAGCAGCCAGGGGACGGTAGATTCACCCCTCCACTTT.

This clone was picked up a small number of times. The chain joins TRBV29-1 to TRBJ2-7; 7 nucleotides match TRBD1. The germline CDR1 and CDR2 sequences are SQVTM and ANQGSEA. The CDR3 runs 13 residues. Losses at the gene ends were 6 bases for V and 6 bases for J; bases not matched to a gene: 11. The CDR3 is CSVQITGVGEQYF. The CDR3 DNA is TGCAGCGTGCAGATTACAGGGGTCGGCGAGCAGTACTTC.

The chain has TRBV7-7 and TRBJ2-2; possible D gene TRBD1, 5 bases. In germline, CDR1 is SSHAT, CDR2 FNYEAQ (reference sequence). V was clipped by 7 bases and J by 3 bases, with 12 bases between them. The CDR3 loop spans 14 amino acids. DNA for the CDR3: TGTGCCAGCAAACCCGCGACAGACACCGGGGAGCTGTTTTTT. This codes for CASKPATDTGELFF.

This chain connects TRBV4-1 to TRBJ1-2; possibly TRBD1 for D (5 bases). Trimming stripped 4 bases from V and 7 bases from J, with 13 bases between. The CDR3 has 13 amino acids. Per the germline V gene, CDR1 is MGHRA and CDR2 is YSYEKL. CDR3 amino acids: CASSLDDRAGYTF. DNA for the CDR3: TGCGCCAGCAGCCTGGATGACAGAGCTGGCTACACCTTC.

The rearrangement links TRBV11-3 to TRBJ1-1; D remains unclear. Germline values: CDR1 SGHNT, CDR2 YENEEA. V lost 5 bases and J lost 3, with 10 bases in between. There are 13 residues in the CDR3. In DNA form, the CDR3 reads TGTGCCAGCAGCCCCGGCTGGGACACTGAAGCTTTCTTT. Its translation: CASSPGWDTEAFF. The entire variable domain, with the rest obtained from reference TRBV11-3 and TRBJ1-1, is as follows: EAGVVQSPRYKIIEKKQPVAFWCNPISGHNTLYWYLQNLGQGPELLIRYENEEAVDDSQLPKDRFSAERLKGVDSTLKIQPAELGDSAVYLCASSPGWDTEAFFGQGTRLTVV.

The chain is built from TRBV30 and TRBJ2-5; the match to TRBD2 covers 11 bases. The CDR3 extends over 16 amino acids. V shed 2 bases and J 9 bases; nucleotides not matched to a gene: 14. The germline V gene has CDR1 GTSNPN and CDR2 SVGIG (reference sequence). The DNA of the CDR3 is TGTGCCTGGAGTCCCCCTCTGACTAGCGGGGCTGAGGCCCAGTACTTC. Translation: CAWSPPLTSGAEAQYF.

The genes are TRBV7-9 and TRBJ1-1; D is possibly TRBD1 (5 bases). Germline V CDR1 and CDR2: SEHNR, FQNEAQ (reference sequence). The V end was cut by 1 base, the J end by 6 bases, with 9 bases between. This CDR3 is built from 13 residues. This CDR3 is CASSLVPGPEAFF. CDR3 in DNA: TGTGCCAGCAGCTTAGTTCCGGGGCCTGAAGCTTTCTTT.

The gene calls are TRBV6-5 and TRBJ2-1; 7 nucleotides align to TRBD1. The CDR3 spans 15 residues. Per germline, CDR1 MNHEY and CDR2 SVGAGI. J was trimmed by 0 bases and V by 6 bases; bases with no gene match: 5. The CDR3 protein is CASSPRGSSYNEQFF. DNA for the CDR3: TGTGCCAGCAGCCCCAGGGGGAGCTCCTACAATGAGCAGTTCTTC.

The CDR3: CASSSVPGGNYGYTF. The CDR3 coding sequence is TGTGCCAGCAGTTCAGTCCCCGGGGGTAACTATGGCTACACCTTC. This chain connects TRBV6-6 to TRBJ1-2; D might be TRBD1 (5 bases). The CDR3 extends over 15 amino acids. CDR1 and CDR2 from the germline V gene are MNHNY and SVGAGI (reference sequence). The V end lost 4 bases, the J end lost 1 base, and 13 bases lay between the germline ends.

The chain combines TRBV27 with TRBJ2-1; 11 bases match TRBD1. Germline values: CDR1 MNHEY, CDR2 SMNVEV (reference sequence). With V trimmed by 6 bases and J by 0 bases, 13 bases remained unmatched. CDR3 length: 19 amino acids. CDR3 amino acids: CASSSTGTGGRSSYNEQFF. Written as DNA, the CDR3 is TGTGCCAGCAGCTCTACCGGGACAGGGGGAAGGAGCTCCTACAATGAGCAGTTCTTC.

The V gene is TRBV4-2, the J gene TRBJ2-6; perhaps TRBD2 as D (6 bases). Germline V gives CDR1 LGHNA, CDR2 YNFKEQ. The V and J ends lost 4 bases and 2 bases respectively, with 12 bases between them. The CDR3 spans 16 residues. Written as DNA, the CDR3 is TGTGCCAGCAGCCGAAAAACGGGGGCTGGGGCCAACGTCCTGACTTTC. Its protein is CASSRKTGAGANVLTF.

This chain joins TRBV7-2 and TRBJ1-1, with a possible D match to TRBD1 (5 bases). The CDR3 loop spans 15 amino acids. V was trimmed by 0 bases and J by 5 bases, leaving 13 bases between them. Germline lookup yields CDR1 SGHTA and CDR2 FQGNSA. The CDR3 reads CASSLALDGGTEAFF. DNA of the CDR3: TGTGCCAGCAGCTTAGCGCTCGACGGGGGTACTGAAGCTTTCTTT.

The chain recombines TRBV6-6 with TRBJ2-1, with TRBD2 as a possible D gene (6 bases). From germline, CDR1 is MNHNY and CDR2 SVGAGI (reference sequence). This CDR3 is 16 amino acids long. The V gene lost 2 bases and the J gene lost 9 bases, with 20 bases spanning the gap. DNA for the CDR3: TGTGCCAGCAGTTACCGCGTCGGGGACTTTGGGGCTGAGCAGTTCTTC. This gives the protein CASSYRVGDFGAEQFF.

This chain uses TRBV9 with TRBJ2-5; 8 bases align to TRBD2. J gave up 5 bases and V 4 bases, and 7 bases lay outside the gene matches. This CDR3 has 14 amino acids. Germline CDR1 SGDLS, CDR2 YYNGEE. CDR3 bases: TGTGCCAGCAGCCCGGGGGGGCTTAGTGAGACCCAGTACTTC. Translation gives CASSPGGLSETQYF.

This clone was seen once. The chain recombines TRBV18 with TRBJ1-2, with no clear D. This CDR3 is 15 amino acids long. Trimming pared 0 bases from V and 4 bases from J, leaving 12 bases between. CDR1 KGHSH and CDR2 LQKENI come from the germline V gene. The CDR3 nucleotides are TGTGCCAGCTCACCACCTAGCCAGGTACTCTATGGCTACACCTTC. Translated: CASSPPSQVLYGYTF.

This chain joins TRBV6-1 and TRBJ2-5, with a weak D call TRBD2 (6 bases). CDR3 size: 15 residues. CDR1 MNHNS and CDR2 SASEGT come from the germline V gene. The V gene lost 0 bases and the J gene lost 5 bases, with 13 bases spanning the gap. CDR3: CASSEAGTLVETQYF. Here the CDR3 DNA reads TGTGCCAGCAGTGAAGCCGGGACTCTGGTGGAGACCCAGTACTTC.

The count of this clone is one. V and J are TRBV5-5 and TRBJ2-7, with 9 bases aligning to TRBD2. This CDR3 has 15 amino acids. Trimming removed 4 bases from V and 2 bases from J; junction bases left unmatched: 7. Germline-derived CDR1 and CDR2 are SGHKS and YYEKEE (reference sequence). The CDR3 sequence is CASSDGVAGAYEQYF. The CDR3 DNA follows: TGTGCCAGCAGCGACGGGGTAGCGGGGGCCTACGAGCAGTACTTC.

V is TRBV7-2 and J is TRBJ2-7; perhaps TRBD2 as D (7 bases). The CDR3 has 15 residues. Trimming removed 1 base at V and 3 bases at J, with 13 bases between. Germline values: CDR1 SGHTA, CDR2 FQGNSA. The CDR3 DNA reads as TGTGCCAGCAGCTTAGGAGACGGGGGGCTCTACGAGCAGTACTTC. It translates to CASSLGDGGLYEQYF.

The chain is built from TRBV9 and TRBJ1-3; D may be TRBD1 (5 bases). CDR1 is SGDLS, CDR2 YYNGEE, per germline. The CDR3 covers 15 residues. V was cut by 4 bases and J by 3 bases, with 14 bases left in between. The CDR3 DNA is TGTGCCAGCAGCCCCGCGGGACGGCGTGGAAACACCATATATTTT. Its protein product is CASSPAGRRGNTIYF.